This entry lists 21 T cell receptor beta chains sequenced from one sample in a study of PD-1 blockade in classical Hodgkin lymphoma. Measured with immunoSEQ multiplex PCR; TCRdb has only the in-frame clones, and not every one. The sample yields about 50,000 clones, around 76% seen once. Stated time point: cycle 4 day 1 (C4D1), after more than five weeks of nivolumab. Relapses following autologous stem cell transplantation were seen in all patients, with brentuximab vedotin exposure varying. Material: peripheral blood mononuclear cells (PBMCs), obtained before the fourth cycle of nivolumab. These receptors were collected from a human donor with classical Hodgkin lymphoma.

The rearrangement joins TRBV20-1 to TRBJ1-1; unclear D gene. Deletions cut 3 bases from V and 5 bases from J, with 7 bases between. The CDR3 sequence is 11 residues long. Germline CDR1 is DFQATT and CDR2 is SNEGSKA (reference sequence). This CDR3 reads CSASSWTEAFF. For the CDR3, the DNA is TGCAGTGCTAGTAGTTGGACTGAAGCTTTCTTT.

In its sample, this clone was seen a few times. This sequence joins TRBV19 and TRBJ1-1; no clear D gene. CDR1 and CDR2 from the germline V gene are LNHDA and SQIVND (reference sequence). The CDR3 loop spans 11 amino acids. V was cut by 8 bases and J by 0 bases, with 4 bases left in between. For the CDR3, the DNA is TGTGCCAGTCAGTTGAACACTGAAGCTTTCTTT. As protein: CASQLNTEAFF.

For the CDR3, the DNA is TGTGCCAGCAGTCCTCCAACGTTTAGCTCCTACGAGCAGTACTTC. This translates into CASSPPTFSSYEQYF. The gene calls are TRBV28 and TRBJ2-7; D unresolved. Germline lookup yields CDR1 MDHEN and CDR2 SYDVKM. This CDR3 region has 15 residues. V lost 5 bases and J lost 0, with 14 bases in between. Based on the CDR3 plus reference TRBV28 and TRBJ2-7, the full variable domain is DVKVTQSSRYLVKRTGEKVFLECVQDMDHENMFWYRQDPGLGLRLIYFSYDVKMKEKGDIPEGYSVSREKKERFSLILESASTNQTSMYLCASSPPTFSSYEQYFGPGTRLTVT.

The rearrangement uses TRBV28 and TRBJ2-3, with TRBD2 identical over 9 bases. The germline V gene encodes CDR1 MDHEN and CDR2 SYDVKM. Trimming took 4 bases from V and 4 from J; bases not matched to a gene: 9. This CDR3 spans 16 amino acids. The DNA for the CDR3 is TGTGCCAGCAGTTCCCCTACTAGCGGGCTCTCAGATACGCAGTATTTT. This sequence encodes CASSSPTSGLSDTQYF.

V gene TRBV5-1 combines with J gene TRBJ2-6; a possible D gene is TRBD2 (5 bases). Trimming cost V 4 bases and J 1 base, with 12 bases left between them. The length of the CDR3 is 16 residues. Germline V lookup: CDR1 SGHRS, CDR2 YFSETQ. CDR3 sequence reads: CASSPPLASGANVLTF. The CDR3 nucleotides are TGCGCCAGCAGCCCCCCCCTAGCTTCTGGGGCCAACGTCCTGACTTTC.

This clone was counted only a few times. Other DNA variants within this sample encode the same CDR3. V is TRBV10-3 and J is TRBJ1-5, with 8 nucleotides matching TRBD1. V lost 2 bases to trimming and J lost 7 bases; unmatched junction nucleotides: 4. The CDR3 runs 14 residues. Germline assignment: CDR1 ENHRY and CDR2 SYGVKD. The CDR3 protein is CAISEAGGGQPQHF. The CDR3 DNA is TGTGCCATCAGTGAGGCAGGGGGCGGCCAGCCCCAGCATTTT.

This sequence joins TRBV5-1 and TRBJ2-5; either TRBD1 or TRBD2 may fit D (5 bases each). Germline values: CDR1 SGHRS, CDR2 YFSETQ. V was shortened by 4 bases and J by 0 bases, with 13 bases between the two germline ends. This CDR3 contains 15 residues. CDR3 residues: CASSHGTAYQETQYF. The DNA for the CDR3 is TGCGCCAGCAGCCACGGGACGGCGTACCAAGAGACCCAGTACTTC.

The rearrangement joins TRBV19 to TRBJ2-3, with D hard to call. CDR3 length: 13 residues. Trimming left V 5 bases short and J 3 bases short, with 9 bases between. Germline V gene data show CDR1 as LNHDA and CDR2 as SQIVND (reference sequence). This CDR3 reads CASSLQLTDTQYF. The CDR3, as DNA: TGTGCCAGTAGTCTCCAACTAACAGATACGCAGTATTTT.

The J gene is TRBJ2-3, the V gene TRBV5-6; D may be TRBD1 (5 bases). The V end was cut by 0 bases, the J end by 2 bases, with 7 bases between. This CDR3 is 14 amino acids long. The germline gives CDR1 SGHDT, CDR2 YYEEEE. In nucleotides, the CDR3 is TGTGCCAGCAGCTTGGACAGGATCACAGATACGCAGTATTTT. It is translated as CASSLDRITDTQYF. Variable domain in full (rest from reference TRBV5-6 and TRBJ2-3): DAGVTQSPTHLIKTRGQQVTLRCSPKSGHDTVSWYQQALGQGPQFIFQYYEEEERQRGNFPDRFSGHQFPNYSSELNVNALLLGDSALYLCASSLDRITDTQYFGPGTRLTVL.

This sequence joins TRBV2 and TRBJ2-2; D ambiguous. This CDR3 comprises 13 residues. V lost 3 bases, J lost 3 bases, and 5 bases lay in between. Germline values: CDR1 SNHLY, CDR2 FYNNEI. CDR3 sequence: CASSEGYTGELFF. DNA of the CDR3: TGTGCCAGCAGTGAGGGGTACACCGGGGAGCTGTTTTTT.

This chain links TRBV18 with TRBJ1-5; perhaps TRBD1 as D (6 bases). Between the trimmed V and J ends, which lost 6 bases and 5 bases, there was a span of 23 bases. CDR1 is KGHSH, CDR2 LQKENI, per germline. The CDR3 runs 17 residues. The CDR3 DNA is TGTGCCAGCTCGGCCGATAGACGGGGGGCCCCTTATCAGCCCCAGCATTTT. It translates to CASSADRRGAPYQPQHF.

The rearrangement joins TRBV28 to TRBJ2-7, with 11 positions matching TRBD2. The CDR3 covers 17 residues. V dropped 5 bases and J dropped 5; count of bases not matched to a gene: 14. The germline gives CDR1 MDHEN, CDR2 SYDVKM. The CDR3 sequence is CASSLIASGRLAHEQYF. CDR3 in DNA: TGTGCCAGCAGTCTAATCGCTAGCGGGAGGTTGGCCCACGAGCAGTACTTC. The variable domain in full, completed from reference TRBV28 and TRBJ2-7, reads DVKVTQSSRYLVKRTGEKVFLECVQDMDHENMFWYRQDPGLGLRLIYFSYDVKMKEKGDIPEGYSVSREKKERFSLILESASTNQTSMYLCASSLIASGRLAHEQYFGPGTRLTVT.

The V call is TRBV5-1, the J call TRBJ1-1; weak D call: TRBD1 (5 bases). The germline CDR1 and CDR2 sequences are SGHRS and YFSETQ. CDR3 length: 14 amino acids. V lost 8 bases and J lost 4, with 18 bases in between. CDR3 protein: CASKTVWGSTEAFF. Written as DNA, the CDR3 is TGCGCCAGTAAGACAGTTTGGGGGTCCACTGAAGCTTTCTTT.

V gene TRBV6-5 combines with J gene TRBJ1-2; no clear D. V was cut by 6 bases and J by 7 bases, with 9 bases left in between. Germline assignment: CDR1 MNHEY and CDR2 SVGAGI. The length of the CDR3 is 11 residues. The CDR3 spells CASSEVSGYTF. The CDR3 DNA reads as TGTGCCAGCAGCGAAGTTTCTGGCTACACCTTC.

The chain has TRBV5-1 and TRBJ1-5; possible D gene TRBD1, 6 bases. The CDR3 totals 14 residues. The germline V gene has CDR1 SGHRS and CDR2 YFSETQ. V lost 1 base, J lost 7 bases, and 12 bases lay in between. The CDR3 DNA reads TGCGCCAGCAGCTTGTCAGGGGAGGGGCAGCCCCAGCATTTT. Its protein is CASSLSGEGQPQHF.

The genes are TRBV7-2 and TRBJ2-7; D is unresolved. Germline V lookup: CDR1 SGHTA, CDR2 FQGNSA. This CDR3 comprises 14 residues. Trimming took 0 bases from V and 4 from J, leaving 10 bases between them. The CDR3 DNA reads as TGTGCCAGCAGCTTAGCATTGTTGGGTTACGAGCAGTACTTC. It yields the protein CASSLALLGYEQYF.

The V gene is TRBV25-1, the J gene TRBJ2-7; unclear D gene. The V gene's germline CDR1 is MGHDK and CDR2 SYGVNS. The V gene lost 3 bases and the J gene lost 10 bases, with 10 bases spanning the gap. CDR3 size: 11 residues. The CDR3 loop reads CASSESFQQYF. The CDR3 region has the DNA TGTGCCAGCAGTGAGAGTTTTCAACAGTACTTC.

The chain has TRBV15 and TRBJ2-7, with 7 bases that match TRBD2. Per germline, CDR1 LNHNV and CDR2 YYDKDF (reference sequence). The CDR3 is 16 residues long. V was pared by 3 bases and J by 3 bases, with 11 bases of the junction left unmatched. As DNA, the CDR3 is TGTGCCACCAGCAGGGGGGGGAGCAGGGCCTACTACGAGCAGTACTTC. This translates into CATSRGGSRAYYEQYF.

The CDR3 is CASSESGGAGTDTQYF. Here the CDR3 DNA reads TGTGCCAGCAGTGAATCTGGGGGGGCGGGCACAGATACGCAGTATTTT. The chain has TRBV25-1 and TRBJ2-3; D possibly corresponds to TRBD2 (7 bases). The CDR3 runs 16 residues. From germline, CDR1 is MGHDK and CDR2 SYGVNS. Deletions cut 1 base from V and 1 base from J, with 12 bases between. Full variable domain (rest looked up from reference TRBV25-1 and TRBJ2-3): EADIYQTPRYLVIGTGKKITLECSQTMGHDKMYWYQQDPGMELHLIHYSYGVNSTEKGDLSSESTVSRIRTEHFPLTLESARPSHTSQYLCASSESGGAGTDTQYFGPGTRLTVL.

This chain connects TRBV25-1 to TRBJ2-2; 8 nucleotides match TRBD1. V lost 5 bases and J lost 5; bases outside the gene matches: 4. This CDR3 spans 14 amino acids. Germline lookup yields CDR1 MGHDK and CDR2 SYGVNS. The CDR3 bases are TGTGCCAGCAGTATGACAGGGGTGACCGGGGAGCTGTTTTTT. Amino acid sequence: CASSMTGVTGELFF.

The rearrangement uses TRBV5-1 and TRBJ2-5; D not certain. Trimming took 2 bases from V and 2 from J, leaving 7 bases between them. Germline V gene data show CDR1 as SGHRS and CDR2 as YFSETQ. This CDR3 region has 13 residues. The CDR3 loop reads CASSFATQETQYF. The CDR3, as DNA: TGCGCCAGCAGCTTCGCTACTCAAGAGACCCAGTACTTC. The entire variable domain, with the rest obtained from reference TRBV5-1 and TRBJ2-5, is as follows: KAGVTQTPRYLIKTRGQQVTLSCSPISGHRSVSWYQQTPGQGLQFLFEYFSETQRNKGNFPGRFSGRQFSNSRSEMNVSTLELGDSALYLCASSFATQETQYFGPGTRLLVL.